The clone carrying this T cell receptor (beta chain) was recorded at least ten times. What it binds is unknown. Per the germline V gene, CDR1 is MGHRA and CDR2 is YSYEKL. Germline trimming cut 0 bases from V and 2 bases from J; bases unmatched to any gene: 6. The CDR3 covers 16 residues. One entry per CDR3 protein results from TCRdb running MiXCR on the 5' RACE reads. The table shows under 400,000 distinct CDR3 sequences, with around 9% occurring only once. The data are from a study of identical twins. Study results and limitations: Out-of-frame TCR alpha sharing observed in monozygotic twins exceeded model estimates.

The sequencing sample was made of naive T cells sorted from blood. This receptor was obtained from a woman in her fifties or sixties in good health. This chain uses TRBV4-1 with TRBJ1-2, with 7 bases that match TRBD1. The CDR3: CASSQDAGGTNYGYTF. DNA of the CDR3: TGCGCCAGCAGCCAAGACGCAGGGGGTACCAACTATGGCTACACCTTC.